Presented here are 25 T cell receptor beta chains from one specimen sequenced in a study of cytomegalovirus exposure and HLA in healthy donors. Use of 60 Vbeta and 13 Jbeta primers characterized the PCR. Only in-frame clones appear in the TCRdb table, and some are missing; sequencing was by immunoSEQ multiplex PCR. Of about 160,000 clones listed, just under 75% were seen once; the top ten hold approximately 1.8%. The sample taken for sequencing was PBMCs. Source of these receptors: a woman aged 18-29 years in good health and CMV-seronegative.

The V and J genes are TRBV29-1 and TRBJ1-5, with TRBD1 as a possible D gene (5 bases). Per germline, CDR1 SQVTM and CDR2 ANQGSEA. This CDR3 spans 13 amino acids. The CDR3 reads CRGIGDSNQPQHF. CDR3 bases: TGCAGGGGGATAGGGGATAGCAATCAGCCCCAGCATTTT.

This chain connects TRBV4-3 to TRBJ1-1; D is perhaps TRBD1 (6 bases). Germline V gene lookup returns CDR1 LGHNA and CDR2 YSLEER. Between the trimmed V and J ends, which lost 1 base and 2 bases, there was a span of 14 bases. This CDR3 is built from 16 residues. CDR3 sequence (DNA): TGCGCCAGCAGCCAAGTGGTGGGACATATAAACACTGAAGCTTTCTTT. It specifies CASSQVVGHINTEAFF.

The chain employs TRBV27 and TRBJ1-1; unclear D gene. V was cut by 7 bases and J by 11 bases, with 5 bases left in between. The CDR3 is 8 amino acids. From germline, CDR1 is MNHEY and CDR2 SMNVEV (reference sequence). CDR3 residues: CASTGAFF. CDR3 nucleotide sequence: TGTGCCAGCACGGGGGCTTTCTTT.

The chain has TRBV9 and TRBJ1-2; 12 bases map to TRBD1. The CDR3 is made up of 18 amino acids. V trimming: 3 bases; J trimming: 6 bases; junction bases outside the gene matches: 15. In germline, CDR1 is SGDLS, CDR2 YYNGEE. DNA for the CDR3: TGTGCCAGCAGCGCTCTCGAACTCCGGGACAGGGGGCAGGATGGCTACACCTTC. This gives the protein CASSALELRDRGQDGYTF.

The chain employs TRBV27 and TRBJ1-2; maybe TRBD1 (5 bases). The germline V gene encodes CDR1 MNHEY and CDR2 SMNVEV (reference sequence). The CDR3 spans 15 residues. Trimming removed 6 bases at V and 1 base at J, with 15 bases between. CDR3 nucleotide sequence: TGTGCCAGCAGCCTACGACAGACCAATAACTATGGCTACACCTTC. It encodes CASSLRQTNNYGYTF.

The sample holds one count of this clone. V and J are TRBV28 and TRBJ2-7; 10 bases match TRBD1. Germline CDR1 is MDHEN and CDR2 is SYDVKM. Trimming removed 8 bases from V and 6 bases from J; junction bases left unmatched: 7. This CDR3 has 13 amino acids. The CDR3 coding sequence is TGTGCCAGCGGAGACAGGGGGCCCGGCGAGCAGTACTTC. This encodes CASGDRGPGEQYF.

This chain uses TRBV5-4 with TRBJ2-1; 11 bases are shared with TRBD2. The length of the CDR3 is 15 residues. The germline CDR1 and CDR2 sequences are SGHNT and YYREEE (reference sequence). V was pared by 2 bases and J by 6 bases, with 4 bases of the junction left unmatched. CDR3 protein: CASSFSGRAPNEQFF. For the CDR3, the DNA is TGTGCCAGCAGCTTTAGCGGGAGGGCCCCCAATGAGCAGTTCTTC. The variable domain in full, completed from reference TRBV5-4 and TRBJ2-1, reads ETGVTQSPTHLIKTRGQQVTLRCSSQSGHNTVSWYQQALGQGPQFIFQYYREEENGRGNFPPRFSGLQFPNYSSELNVNALELDDSALYLCASSFSGRAPNEQFFGPGTRLTVL.

There are a few counts of this clone. The V and J genes are TRBV5-6 and TRBJ1-2; 8 nucleotides match TRBD1. The germline gives CDR1 SGHDT, CDR2 YYEEEE. The CDR3 has 15 residues. V was clipped by 2 bases and J by 6 bases; unmatched bases: 9. In DNA, the CDR3 is TGTGCCAGCAGCTTACTCTTGGACAGGGAAGATGGCTACACCTTC. This encodes CASSLLLDREDGYTF.

The rearrangement uses TRBV5-8 and TRBJ2-5, with TRBD1 matching over 7 bases. The germline V gene encodes CDR1 SGHTS and CDR2 YDEGEE. V trimming: 4 bases; J trimming: 1 base; junction bases outside the gene matches: 4. The CDR3 loop spans 14 amino acids. The CDR3 DNA is TGTGCCAGCAGCAGAAGACAGGGCCAAGAGACCCAGTACTTC. It specifies CASSRRQGQETQYF.

V is TRBV28 and J is TRBJ1-5, with D unclear. V dropped 7 bases and J dropped 6 bases, with 13 bases sitting between them. This CDR3 is built from 13 residues. The V gene's germline CDR1 is MDHEN and CDR2 SYDVKM. CDR3 nucleotides: TGTGCCAGCACCCAAGGACGGGGTCAGCCCCAGCATTTT. Translating it yields CASTQGRGQPQHF.

This clone came up once. This chain joins TRBV7-2 and TRBJ1-5; 7 positions match TRBD1. Trimming cost V 2 bases and J 5 bases; bases outside gene matches: 6. CDR1 SGHTA and CDR2 FQGNSA come from the germline V gene. The CDR3 covers 15 residues. The CDR3: CASSLKRQGHQPQHF. The CDR3 DNA follows: TGTGCCAGCAGCTTAAAACGACAGGGTCATCAGCCCCAGCATTTT. Together with reference TRBV7-2 and TRBJ1-5, the CDR3 gives the full variable domain: GAGVSQSPSNKVTEKGKDVELRCDPISGHTALYWYRQSLGQGLEFLIYFQGNSAPDKSGLPSDRFSAERTGGSVSTLTIQRTQQEDSAVYLCASSLKRQGHQPQHFGDGTRLSIL.

This sequence joins TRBV7-2 and TRBJ1-2; a weak D match, TRBD1 (6 bases). Germline V lookup: CDR1 SGHTA, CDR2 FQGNSA. This CDR3 has 14 residues. Between the trimmed V and J ends, which lost 5 bases and 3 bases, there was a span of 13 bases. In DNA form, the CDR3 reads TGTGCCAGCAGCCCCACAGGGTTGTACTATGGCTACACCTTC. Its translation is CASSPTGLYYGYTF.

The chain combines TRBV27 with TRBJ1-1, with a possible D match to TRBD1 (5 bases). Trimming removed 6 bases from V and 1 base from J, with 9 bases in between. The CDR3 spans 13 residues. The germline CDR1 and CDR2 sequences are MNHEY and SMNVEV (reference sequence). For the CDR3, the DNA is TGTGCCAGCAGATCCGACAGGAACACTGAAGCTTTCTTT. This gives the protein CASRSDRNTEAFF.

This sequence joins TRBV5-4 and TRBJ2-5; 7 bases agree with TRBD2. This CDR3 region has 13 residues. The V segment lost 1 base and the J segment 5 bases; nucleotides outside the gene matches: 2. The germline gives CDR1 SGHNT, CDR2 YYREEE (reference sequence). The CDR3 region is CASSLRGVETQYF. CDR3 coding DNA: TGTGCCAGCAGCTTGCGGGGGGTCGAGACCCAGTACTTC.

This clone was counted once. The chain employs TRBV18 and TRBJ2-7; tentatively, D is TRBD2 (6 bases). Trimming pared 2 bases from V and 6 bases from J, leaving 11 bases between. This CDR3 region has 13 residues. The germline V gene encodes CDR1 KGHSH and CDR2 LQKENI. CDR3 sequence (DNA): TGTGCCAGCTCACCAAATTGGCGGGGCGAGCAGTACGTC. Protein product: CASSPNWRGEQYV.

The J gene is TRBJ2-3, the V gene TRBV7-9; D might be TRBD2 (5 bases). V lost 5 bases to trimming and J lost 0 bases, with 9 bases between them. This CDR3 spans 14 amino acids. Germline CDR1 reads SEHNR; CDR2 reads FQNEAQ (reference sequence). The CDR3 sequence: CASSIGISTDTQYF. CDR3 nucleotides: TGTGCCAGCAGCATCGGGATTAGCACAGATACGCAGTATTTT.

The chain combines TRBV19 with TRBJ1-5; 12 nucleotides match TRBD1. The CDR3 runs to 16 residues. CDR1 and CDR2 (germline): LNHDA, SQIVND (reference sequence). Losses at the gene ends were 9 bases for V and 1 base for J; bases not matched to a gene: 7. DNA for the CDR3: TGTGCCAGCCGGGACAGGGGGCTGGGGAGCAATCAGCCCCAGCATTTT. Translating gives CASRDRGLGSNQPQHF.

The chain carries TRBV11-3 and TRBJ2-1, with TRBD2 matching over 14 bases. The trim removed 5 bases at V and 9 bases at J, leaving 9 bases unmatched. Germline CDR1 reads SGHNT; CDR2 reads YENEEA. The CDR3 runs to 16 residues. The CDR3 DNA follows: TGTGCCAGCAGCCCATTGGGGACTAGCGGGAGAGGTGAGCAGTTCTTC. This gives the protein CASSPLGTSGRGEQFF.

This chain joins TRBV10-1 and TRBJ1-4, with D tentatively TRBD1 (5 bases). The CDR3 loop spans 13 amino acids. V lost 7 bases and J 4 bases, leaving 10 bases between the germline ends. Germline V gives CDR1 WNHNN, CDR2 SYGVQD (reference sequence). The CDR3 loop is CASNTGNNEKLFF. As DNA, the CDR3 is TGCGCCAGCAATACAGGAAATAATGAAAAACTGTTTTTT.

The chain couples TRBV30 to TRBJ1-5; the match to TRBD1 covers 11 bases. Per germline, CDR1 GTSNPN and CDR2 SVGIG (reference sequence). The CDR3 loop spans 13 amino acids. Trimming at V came to 5 bases and at J to 5 bases, leaving 2 bases not matched to a gene. The CDR3 loop reads CAWGTGGYQPQHF. The CDR3 coding sequence is TGTGCCTGGGGGACAGGGGGTTATCAGCCCCAGCATTTT.

CDR3 loop: CASSIGHSTSDTEAFF. CDR3 sequence (DNA): TGTGCCAGTAGTATCGGTCACAGCACTTCGGACACTGAAGCTTTCTTT. The chain couples TRBV19 to TRBJ1-1; D unclear. Germline V gene sequence: CDR1 LNHDA, CDR2 SQIVND (reference sequence). This CDR3 region has 16 residues. The V end lost 3 bases, the J end lost 3 bases, and 17 bases lay between the germline ends.

This chain connects TRBV4-2 to TRBJ1-5; no clear D gene. The CDR3 spans 15 residues. V was trimmed by 3 bases and J by 10 bases, leaving 19 bases between them. CDR1 and CDR2 (germline): LGHNA, YNFKEQ. The CDR3 spells CASSHSKIPLAPQHF. The CDR3, as DNA: TGTGCCAGCAGCCACTCGAAGATACCCTTAGCCCCCCAGCATTTT.

This clone occurred once. The V gene is TRBV5-1, the J gene TRBJ2-5, with TRBD2 matching 8 bases. With V trimmed by 4 bases and J by 4 bases, 6 bases remained unmatched. CDR1 and CDR2 (germline): SGHRS, YFSETQ. The CDR3 sequence is 14 residues long. The CDR3: CASSLIGGGETQYF. In nucleotides, the CDR3 is TGCGCCAGCAGCCTAATCGGGGGGGGAGAGACCCAGTACTTC.

This chain uses TRBV29-1 with TRBJ1-6, with TRBD1 matching 8 bases. Per germline, CDR1 SQVTM and CDR2 ANQGSEA. V shed 3 bases, J shed 5 bases, and the junction held 0 bases outside the gene matches. CDR3 length equals 13 residues. The CDR3 coding sequence is TGCAGCGTTGAGACAGGGGATAATTCACCCCTCCACTTT. It specifies CSVETGDNSPLHF.

The rearrangement uses TRBV11-3 and TRBJ2-1; D possibly corresponds to TRBD2 (5 bases). V was shortened by 5 bases and J by 1 base, with 15 bases between the two germline ends. Germline CDR1 SGHNT, CDR2 YENEEA. This CDR3 comprises 16 residues. The CDR3 reads CASSPRERRSYNEQFF. Written as DNA, the CDR3 is TGTGCCAGCAGCCCTAGGGAGAGAAGGTCCTACAATGAGCAGTTCTTC.